A selection of T cell receptor beta chains follows, all from one sample in a study of blood T cell repertoires in COVID-19. TCRdb's table, derived via immunoSEQ multiplex PCR, lists solely in-frame clones and lacks some. The repertoire holds about 200,000 clones, 89% seen once, with about 2.2% in the top ten. Source material: PBMCs or T cells enriched from blood (not recorded which). Every receptor here comes from a middle-aged woman with acute COVID-19. The CDR3 runs from the conserved cysteine through the conserved F or W. Each record gives: V gene, J gene, CDR3 protein.

TRBV7-6,TRBJ1-4,CASSYGQGYEKLFF
TRBV7-9,TRBJ2-7,CASSSSGIYYEQYF
TRBV5-4,TRBJ2-7,CASSWGGVRSYEQYF
TRBV7-6,TRBJ2-1,CASSLSPSQTYNEQFF
TRBV5-4,TRBJ2-1,CASSLTGHEQFF
TRBV6-1,TRBJ2-1,CASSEGLAGFNEQFF
TRBV6-5,TRBJ1-4,CASRLTGALNEKLFF
TRBV18,TRBJ2-7,CASSPGLAGAYEQYF
TRBV7-9,TRBJ2-1,CASSLPERDSYNEQFF
TRBV7-8,TRBJ1-1,CASSLYTAARGPLNTEAFF
TRBV7-2,TRBJ2-5,CASSSEGTGSETQYF
TRBV7-9,TRBJ1-6,CASSLLVGTGTNSPLHF
TRBV27,TRBJ1-5,CASSPDRVSNQPQHF
TRBV23-1,TRBJ2-1,CASSQGWNEQFF
TRBV11-2,TRBJ2-5,CASSLLAGGGQETQYF
TRBV24-1,TRBJ2-1,CATSLTGNHNEQFF
TRBV2,TRBJ1-4,CASSEGTANEKLFF
TRBV7-3,TRBJ2-1,CASSFLAGHEQFF
TRBV28,TRBJ2-7,CASSLYSRVSYEQYF
TRBV11-2,TRBJ1-3,CASSLSGNTIYF
TRBV5-1,TRBJ2-7,CASSLDRGYEQYF
TRBV4-2,TRBJ2-7,CASSRAGTGSSYEQYF
TRBV27,TRBJ1-2,CASSWRPYGYTF
TRBV28,TRBJ1-2,CASSPHRRSGYTF
TRBV18,TRBJ2-7,CASSPPPGSYEQYF
TRBV2,TRBJ1-5,CASSSDRVQSPQHF
TRBV5-1,TRBJ2-2,CASSFRANTGELFF
TRBV3-1/TRBV3-2,TRBJ1-3,CASSQNVDRVDTIYF
TRBV27,TRBJ1-3,CASSLGGAPGNTIYF
TRBV24-1,TRBJ2-1,CATSTGTSGQYNEQFF
TRBV19,TRBJ1-5,CASRVFDLGNQPQHF
TRBV10-3,TRBJ2-4,CAISDGGNIQYF
TRBV2,TRBJ2-3,CASSETSGYTTDTQYF
TRBV7-2,TRBJ2-5,CASSLVSGDETQYF
TRBV7-8,TRBJ1-2,CASSLVGAGYTF
TRBV3-1/TRBV3-2,TRBJ2-2,CASRRTSGGNTGELFF
TRBV4-1,TRBJ2-7,CASSQEPGQGYEQYF
TRBV5-4,TRBJ2-7,CASSLQPGYEQYF
TRBV10-2,TRBJ1-5,CASSLTSGQGVNQPQHF
TRBV6-5,TRBJ2-1,CASSYDRGNEQFF
TRBV7-2,TRBJ2-4,CASSPRAAQAKNIQYF
TRBV19,TRBJ2-3,CASSISDYLSRTDTQYF